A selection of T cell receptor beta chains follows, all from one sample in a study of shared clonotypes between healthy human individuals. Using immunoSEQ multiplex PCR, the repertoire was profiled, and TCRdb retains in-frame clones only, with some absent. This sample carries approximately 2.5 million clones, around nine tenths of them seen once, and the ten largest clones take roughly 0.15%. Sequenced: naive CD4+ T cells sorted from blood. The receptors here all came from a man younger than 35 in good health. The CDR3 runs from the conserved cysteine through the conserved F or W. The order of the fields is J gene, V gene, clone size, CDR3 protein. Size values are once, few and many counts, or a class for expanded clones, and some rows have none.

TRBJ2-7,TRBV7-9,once,CASSFRQGNYEQYF
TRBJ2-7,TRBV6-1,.,CASSTGPGVSYEQYF
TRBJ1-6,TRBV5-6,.,CASSLARDSSYNSPLHF
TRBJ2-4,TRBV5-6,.,CASSTPGLGENIQYF
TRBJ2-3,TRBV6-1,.,CASRTGTDTQYF
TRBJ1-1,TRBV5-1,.,CASSSVNTEAFF
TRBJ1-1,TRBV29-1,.,CSVERQGTEAFF
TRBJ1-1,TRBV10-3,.,CAIRAGDNTEAFF
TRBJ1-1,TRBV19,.,CASSATHRGNTEAFF
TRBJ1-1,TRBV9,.,CASSVFGNTEAFF
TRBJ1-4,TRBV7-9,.,CASSQDRGLEKLFF
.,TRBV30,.,CAWSRGGSYEQYF
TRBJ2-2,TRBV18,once,CASSLWGTNTGELFF
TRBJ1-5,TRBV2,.,CASMWGAGNQPQHF
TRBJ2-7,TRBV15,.,CATSRGEPIISYEQYF
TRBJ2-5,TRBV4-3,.,CASSQEQGQETQYF
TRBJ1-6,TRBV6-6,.,CASSYVRADSPLHF
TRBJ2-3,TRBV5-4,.,CASSLDGGPLANTQYF
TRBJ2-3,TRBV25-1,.,CASSEPLRPGTQYF
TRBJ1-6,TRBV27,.,CASSLAESSYNSPLHF
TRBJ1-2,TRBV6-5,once,CASTTPGQGYTF
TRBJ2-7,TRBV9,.,CASSPQERSYYEQYF
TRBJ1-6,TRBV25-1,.,CASSVEGEASPLHF
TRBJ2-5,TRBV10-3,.,CAISESLQETQYF
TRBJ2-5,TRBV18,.,CASSPLLSETQYF
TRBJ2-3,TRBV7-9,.,CASTQARGRRMGTDTQYF
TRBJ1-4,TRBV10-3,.,CAISEYGMGTDEKLFF
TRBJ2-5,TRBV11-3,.,CASSLVGRGETQYF
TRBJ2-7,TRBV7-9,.,CASSLVGTGRNEQYF
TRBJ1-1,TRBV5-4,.,CASSLAATNTEAFF
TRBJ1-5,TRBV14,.,CASISGTGNQPQHF
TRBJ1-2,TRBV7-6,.,CASSAGQNYGYTF
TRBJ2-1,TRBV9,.,CASSAQWNEQFF
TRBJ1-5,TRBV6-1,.,CASRPQGASNQPQHF
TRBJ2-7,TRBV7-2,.,CASSQIPGSNEQYF
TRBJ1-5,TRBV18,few,CASSPDRVDQPQHF
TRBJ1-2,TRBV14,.,CASSSTGAGYTF
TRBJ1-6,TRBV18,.,CASSPIQGGNSPLHF
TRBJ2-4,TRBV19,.,CASSTDRGSIQYF
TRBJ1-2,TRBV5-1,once,CASSLDVGANYGYTF
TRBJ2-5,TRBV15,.,CATSRARTSTGVGQETQYF
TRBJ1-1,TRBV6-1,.,CASRKVGTEAFF
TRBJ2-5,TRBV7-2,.,CASSSRTVQETQYF
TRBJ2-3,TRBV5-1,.,CASSLAGTVTAQYF
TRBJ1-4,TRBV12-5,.,CASGPMGRTEKLFF
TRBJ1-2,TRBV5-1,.,CASSDPGRDYGYTF
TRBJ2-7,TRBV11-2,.,CACGRPAEQYF
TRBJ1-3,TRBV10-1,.,CASSDPSRGPGNTIYF
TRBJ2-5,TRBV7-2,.,CASSPGTGQETQYF